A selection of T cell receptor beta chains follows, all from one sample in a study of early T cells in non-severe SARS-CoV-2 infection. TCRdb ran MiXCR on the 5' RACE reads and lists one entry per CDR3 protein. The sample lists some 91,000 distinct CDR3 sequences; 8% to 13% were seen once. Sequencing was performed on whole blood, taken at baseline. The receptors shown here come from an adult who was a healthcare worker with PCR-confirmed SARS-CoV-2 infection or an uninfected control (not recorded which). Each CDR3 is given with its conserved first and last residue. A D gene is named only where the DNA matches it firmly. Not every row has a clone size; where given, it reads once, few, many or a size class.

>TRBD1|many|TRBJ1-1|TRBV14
CASSHTPGQKNTEAFF
TGTGCCAGCAGCCACACCCCGGGACAGAAGAACACTGAAGCTTTCTTT
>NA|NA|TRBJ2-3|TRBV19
CASRPARADTTDTQYF
TGTGCCAGCAGACCGGCCAGAGCGGATACAACAGATACGCAGTATTTT
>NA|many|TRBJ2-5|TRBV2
CASRAFGGQQETQYF
TGTGCCAGCAGAGCCTTCGGGGGGCAACAAGAGACCCAGTACTTC
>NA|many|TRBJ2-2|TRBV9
CASSVNVRGELFF
TGTGCCAGCAGCGTAAATGTAAGGGGGGAGCTGTTTTTT
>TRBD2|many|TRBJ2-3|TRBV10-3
CAISDKAGVGTQYF
TGTGCCATCAGTGATAAAGCGGGAGTGGGTACGCAGTATTTT
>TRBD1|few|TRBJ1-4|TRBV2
CASSANRGINEKLFF
TGTGCCAGCAGTGCAAACAGGGGAATTAATGAAAAACTGTTTTTT
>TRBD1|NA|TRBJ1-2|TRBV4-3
CASSREGQGDYGYTF
TGCGCCAGCAGCCGCGAGGGACAGGGTGACTATGGCTACACCTTC
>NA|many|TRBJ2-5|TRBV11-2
CASSTDRETQYF
TGTGCCAGCAGCACAGATCGTGAGACCCAGTACTTC
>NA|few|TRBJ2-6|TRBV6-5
CASSYGRPGSTGANVLTF
TGTGCCAGCAGTTACGGGAGACCGGGGAGTACTGGGGCCAACGTCCTGACTTTC
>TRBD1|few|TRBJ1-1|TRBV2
CASSKTGGTEAFF
TGTGCCAGCAGTAAGACAGGGGGCACTGAAGCTTTCTTT
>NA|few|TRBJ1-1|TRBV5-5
CASSLGADTEAFF
TGTGCCAGCAGCCTAGGGGCGGACACTGAAGCTTTCTTT
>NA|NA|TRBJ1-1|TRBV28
CASSFYTEAFF
TGTGCCAGCAGTTTCTACACTGAAGCTTTCTTT
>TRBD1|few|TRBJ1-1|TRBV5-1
CASSIETGGTEAFF
TGCGCCAGCAGCATCGAAACAGGGGGCACTGAAGCTTTCTTT
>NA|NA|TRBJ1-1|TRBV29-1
CSVEQGWNTEAFF
TGCAGCGTTGAACAGGGCTGGAACACTGAAGCTTTCTTT
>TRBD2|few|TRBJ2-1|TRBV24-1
CATSEAGGPTPYNEQFF
TGTGCCACCAGTGAAGCGGGGGGGCCTACCCCCTACAATGAGCAGTTCTTC
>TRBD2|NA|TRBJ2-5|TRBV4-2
CASSPSGGQEETQYF
TGTGCCAGCAGCCCCAGCGGGGGGCAGGAAGAGACCCAGTACTTC
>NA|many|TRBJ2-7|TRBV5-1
CASPEGLRETYEQYF
TGCGCCAGTCCAGAAGGGCTCCGGGAGACCTACGAGCAGTACTTC
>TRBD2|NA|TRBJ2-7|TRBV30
CAWSGTSGRYEQYF
TGTGCCTGGAGTGGCACTAGCGGGCGCTACGAGCAGTACTTC
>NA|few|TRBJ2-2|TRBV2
CASTGPAPNTGELFF
TGTGCCAGCACTGGACCAGCGCCCAACACCGGGGAGCTGTTTTTT
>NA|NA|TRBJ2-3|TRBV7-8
CASSFLPTDTQYF
TGTGCCAGCAGCTTTTTACCTACAGATACGCAGTATTTT
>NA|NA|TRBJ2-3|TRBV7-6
CASSIATDTQYF
TGTGCCAGCAGCATTGCTACCGATACGCAGTATTTT
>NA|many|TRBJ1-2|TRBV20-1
CSAREGNGYTF
TGCAGTGCTAGAGAGGGGAATGGCTACACCTTC
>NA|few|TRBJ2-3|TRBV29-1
CSVEDHTDTQYF
TGCAGCGTTGAAGACCACACAGATACGCAGTATTTT
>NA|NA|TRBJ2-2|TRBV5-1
CASSLTESGELFF
TGCGCCAGCAGCTTGACGGAATCCGGGGAGCTGTTTTTT
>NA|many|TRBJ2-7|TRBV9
CASSSPENPEDYEQYF
TGTGCCAGCAGCTCACCGGAGAACCCCGAGGACTACGAGCAGTACTTC
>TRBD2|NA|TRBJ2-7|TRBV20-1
CSARGGLAGGSSYEQYF
TGCAGTGCTAGGGGGGGACTAGCGGGCGGAAGCTCCTACGAGCAGTACTTC
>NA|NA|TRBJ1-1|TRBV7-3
CASSPHPTNTEAFF
TGTGCCAGCAGCCCCCACCCGACGAACACTGAAGCTTTCTTT
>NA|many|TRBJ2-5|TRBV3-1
CASRFLAKGSRGETQYF
TGTGCCAGCAGGTTCTTAGCGAAAGGGAGTCGGGGAGAGACCCAGTACTTC
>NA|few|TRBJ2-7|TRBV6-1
CASSVSSGTASWYF
TGTGCCAGCAGTGTATCAAGCGGGACAGCTTCGTGGTACTTC
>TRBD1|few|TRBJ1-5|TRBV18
CASSPGTGVQPQHF
TGTGCCAGCTCACCGGGGACAGGGGTTCAGCCCCAGCATTTT
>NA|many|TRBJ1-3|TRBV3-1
CASSQDFRAGNTIYF
TGTGCCAGCAGCCAAGATTTCCGCGCTGGAAACACCATATATTTT
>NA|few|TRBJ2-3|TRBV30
CAWSPGSTDTQYF
TGTGCCTGGAGTCCTGGGAGCACAGATACGCAGTATTTT
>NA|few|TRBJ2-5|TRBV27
CASSFGTYRETQYF
TGTGCCAGCAGTTTCGGGACATACCGAGAGACCCAGTACTTC
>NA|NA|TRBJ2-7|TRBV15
CATSRDIGQAPNF
TGTGCCACCAGCAGAGATATAGGCCAGGCCCCTAACTTC
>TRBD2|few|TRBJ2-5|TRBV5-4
CASSPQQGLAGGRTQYF
TGTGCCAGCAGCCCACAGCAAGGACTAGCGGGAGGACGGACCCAGTACTTC
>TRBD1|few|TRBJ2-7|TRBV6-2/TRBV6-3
CASTPSGTGHSYEQYF
TGTGCCAGCACTCCTTCCGGGACAGGGCATTCCTACGAGCAGTACTTC
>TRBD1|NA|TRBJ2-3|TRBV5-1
CASNPRDRGEDTQYF
TGCGCCAGCAACCCCCGGGACAGGGGTGAAGATACGCAGTATTTT
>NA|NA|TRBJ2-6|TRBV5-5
CASSFGHSGANVLTF
TGTGCCAGCAGCTTTGGGCACTCTGGGGCCAACGTCCTGACTTTC
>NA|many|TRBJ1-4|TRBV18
CASSQTGWVEKLFF
TGTGCCAGCTCACAAACAGGATGGGTCGAAAAACTGTTTTTT
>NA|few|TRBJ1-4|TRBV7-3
CASSPRRGEKLFF
TGTGCCAGCAGCCCACGGAGGGGTGAAAAACTGTTTTTT
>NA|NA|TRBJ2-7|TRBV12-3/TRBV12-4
CASRLGYEQYF
TGTGCCAGCAGACTGGGCTACGAGCAGTACTTC